This TCR beta chain came from a study of identical twins. The study, taken as a whole, reports: The models systematically underestimated how much out-of-frame TCR alpha was shared in monozygotic twins. There were fewer insertions in abundant cord blood beta clonotypes, but memory repertoires showed no such pattern.

Healthy Caucasians, and only they, were the donors. TCRdb reanalysed the 5' RACE reads using MiXCR and keeps one entry per CDR3 protein. Of fewer than 550,000 distinct CDR3 sequences listed, around 15% are singletons. CDR1 and CDR2 (germline): SGHRS, YFSETQ. Trimming left V 0 bases short and J 0 bases short, with 8 bases between. This CDR3 comprises 15 residues. This clonotype occurred many times. Its cognate antigen is unknown. The same sample was also studied in work on yellow fever vaccine responses in identical twins.

The sample consisted of CD4+ T cells sorted from blood. This TCR came from a woman aged 18-30 years in good health. The chain employs TRBV5-1 and TRBJ2-3; D remains unclear. The CDR3 region is CASSLEGKSTDTQYF. CDR3 nucleotides: TGCGCCAGCAGCTTGGAAGGCAAGAGCACAGATACGCAGTATTTT.